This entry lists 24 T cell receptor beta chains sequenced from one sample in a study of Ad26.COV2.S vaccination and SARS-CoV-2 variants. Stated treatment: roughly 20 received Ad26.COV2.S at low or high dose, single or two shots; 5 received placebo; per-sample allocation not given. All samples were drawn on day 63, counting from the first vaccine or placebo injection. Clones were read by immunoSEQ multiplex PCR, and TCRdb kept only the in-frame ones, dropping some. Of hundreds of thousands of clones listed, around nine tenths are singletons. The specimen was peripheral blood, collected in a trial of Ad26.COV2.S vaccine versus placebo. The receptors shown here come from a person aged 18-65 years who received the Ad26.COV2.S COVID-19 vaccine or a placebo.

CDR3 DNA: TGTGCCACCAGCAGAGGAGACAGGGGAACCTACGAGCAGTACTTC. Translation: CATSRGDRGTYEQYF. V is TRBV15 and J is TRBJ2-7, with 8 positions matching TRBD1. V shed 1 base and J 2 bases; nucleotides not matched to a gene: 4. Germline V lookup: CDR1 LNHNV, CDR2 YYDKDF (reference sequence). The CDR3 runs 15 residues.

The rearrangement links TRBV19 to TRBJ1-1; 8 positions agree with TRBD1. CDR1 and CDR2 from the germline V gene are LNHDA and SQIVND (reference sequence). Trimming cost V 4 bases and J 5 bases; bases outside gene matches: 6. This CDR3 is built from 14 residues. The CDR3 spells CASSTDRGDTEAFF. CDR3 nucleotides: TGTGCCAGTAGTACTGACAGGGGCGATACTGAAGCTTTCTTT.

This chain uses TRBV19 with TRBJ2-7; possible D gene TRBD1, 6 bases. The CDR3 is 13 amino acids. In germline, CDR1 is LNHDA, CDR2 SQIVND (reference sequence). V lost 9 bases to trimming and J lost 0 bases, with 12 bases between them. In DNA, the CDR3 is TGTGCCAGCAGAGACAGGCTCTCCTACGAGCAGTACTTC. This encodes CASRDRLSYEQYF.

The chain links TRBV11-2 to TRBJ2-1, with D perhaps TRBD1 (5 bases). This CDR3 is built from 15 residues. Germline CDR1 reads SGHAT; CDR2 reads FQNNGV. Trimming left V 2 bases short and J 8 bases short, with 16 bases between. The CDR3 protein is CASSLLQDRVDEQFF. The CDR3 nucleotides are TGTGCCAGCAGCTTATTACAGGATAGGGTCGATGAGCAGTTCTTC.

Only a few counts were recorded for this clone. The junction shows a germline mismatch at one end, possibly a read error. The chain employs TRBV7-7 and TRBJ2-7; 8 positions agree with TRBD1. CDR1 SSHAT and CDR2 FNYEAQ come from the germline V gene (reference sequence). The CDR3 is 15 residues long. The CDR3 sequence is CASSPRTGWAYEQYF. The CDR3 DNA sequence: TGTGCTAGCAGCCCCCGGACAGGGTGGGCCTACGAGCAGTACTTC.

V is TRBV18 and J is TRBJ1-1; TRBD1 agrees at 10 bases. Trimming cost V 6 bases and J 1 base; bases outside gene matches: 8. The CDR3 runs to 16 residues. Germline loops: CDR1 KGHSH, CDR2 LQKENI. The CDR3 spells CASSRWTGGSNTEAFF. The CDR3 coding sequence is TGTGCCAGCTCTCGATGGACAGGGGGATCGAACACTGAAGCTTTCTTT.

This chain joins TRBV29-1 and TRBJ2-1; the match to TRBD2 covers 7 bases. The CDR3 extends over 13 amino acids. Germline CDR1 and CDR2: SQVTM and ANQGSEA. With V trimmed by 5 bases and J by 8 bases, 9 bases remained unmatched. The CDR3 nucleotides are TGCAGCGTTAAAGGACTAGTTGTTTATGAGCAGTTCTTC. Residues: CSVKGLVVYEQFF.

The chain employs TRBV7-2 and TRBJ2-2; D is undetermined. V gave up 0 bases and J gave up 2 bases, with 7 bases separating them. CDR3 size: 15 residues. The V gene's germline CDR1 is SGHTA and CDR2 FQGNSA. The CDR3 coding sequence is TGTGCCAGCAGCTTAGCGGGTGCCAACACCGGGGAGCTGTTTTTT. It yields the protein CASSLAGANTGELFF.

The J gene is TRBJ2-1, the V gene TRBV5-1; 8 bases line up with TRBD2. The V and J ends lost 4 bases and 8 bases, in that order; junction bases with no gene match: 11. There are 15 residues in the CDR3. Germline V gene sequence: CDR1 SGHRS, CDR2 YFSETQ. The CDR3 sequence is CASSPPAGETDEQFF. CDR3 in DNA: TGCGCCAGCAGCCCGCCAGCGGGAGAAACGGATGAGCAGTTCTTC.

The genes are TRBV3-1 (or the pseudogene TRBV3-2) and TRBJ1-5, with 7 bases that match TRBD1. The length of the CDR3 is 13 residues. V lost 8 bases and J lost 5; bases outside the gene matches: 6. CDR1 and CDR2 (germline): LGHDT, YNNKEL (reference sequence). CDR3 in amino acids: CASGLGTDQPQHF. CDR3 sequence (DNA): TGTGCCAGCGGTTTAGGGACAGATCAGCCCCAGCATTTT.

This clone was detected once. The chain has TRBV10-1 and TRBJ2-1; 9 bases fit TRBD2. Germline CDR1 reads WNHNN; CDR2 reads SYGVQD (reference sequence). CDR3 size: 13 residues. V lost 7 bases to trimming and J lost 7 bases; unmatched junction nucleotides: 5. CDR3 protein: CASMREGHNEQFF. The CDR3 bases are TGCGCCAGCATGCGGGAGGGCCATAATGAGCAGTTCTTC.

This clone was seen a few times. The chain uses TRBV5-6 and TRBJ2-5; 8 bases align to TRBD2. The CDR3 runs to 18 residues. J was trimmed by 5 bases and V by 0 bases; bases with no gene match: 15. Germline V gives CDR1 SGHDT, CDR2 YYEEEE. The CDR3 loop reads CASSLVREGLRGSETQYF. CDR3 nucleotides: TGTGCCAGCAGCTTGGTTCGGGAGGGCCTAAGAGGGTCGGAGACCCAGTACTTC.

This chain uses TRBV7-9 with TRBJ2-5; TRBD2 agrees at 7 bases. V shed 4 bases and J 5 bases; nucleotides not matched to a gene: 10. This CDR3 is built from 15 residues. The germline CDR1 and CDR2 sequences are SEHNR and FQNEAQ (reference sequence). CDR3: CASSSTARGGETQYF. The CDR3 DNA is TGTGCCAGCAGCTCAACGGCCCGGGGAGGGGAGACCCAGTACTTC.

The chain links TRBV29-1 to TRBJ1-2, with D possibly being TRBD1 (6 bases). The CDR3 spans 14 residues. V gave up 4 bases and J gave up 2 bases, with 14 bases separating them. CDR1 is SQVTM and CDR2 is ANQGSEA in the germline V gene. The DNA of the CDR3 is TGCAGCGTTGTGGCAGGGGCCGACAACTATGGCTACACCTTC. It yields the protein CSVVAGADNYGYTF.

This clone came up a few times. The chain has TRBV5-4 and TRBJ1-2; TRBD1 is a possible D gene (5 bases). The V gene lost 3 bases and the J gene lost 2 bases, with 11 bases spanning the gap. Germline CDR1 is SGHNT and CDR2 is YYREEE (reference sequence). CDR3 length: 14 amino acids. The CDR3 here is CASSSYGANYGYTF. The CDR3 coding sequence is TGTGCCAGCAGCTCTTACGGGGCGAACTATGGCTACACCTTC.

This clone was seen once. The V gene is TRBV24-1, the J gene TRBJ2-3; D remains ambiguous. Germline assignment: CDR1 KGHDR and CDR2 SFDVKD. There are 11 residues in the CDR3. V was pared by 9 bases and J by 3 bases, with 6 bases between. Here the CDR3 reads CATSRTDTQYF. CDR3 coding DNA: TGTGCCACCTCTAGGACAGATACGCAGTATTTT.

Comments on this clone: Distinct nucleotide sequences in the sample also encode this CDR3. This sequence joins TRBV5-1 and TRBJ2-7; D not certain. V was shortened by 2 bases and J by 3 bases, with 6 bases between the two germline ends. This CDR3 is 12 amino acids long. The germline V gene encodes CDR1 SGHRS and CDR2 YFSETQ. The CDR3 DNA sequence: TGCGCCAGCAGCTTACCGAGCTACGAGCAGTACTTC. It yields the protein CASSLPSYEQYF.

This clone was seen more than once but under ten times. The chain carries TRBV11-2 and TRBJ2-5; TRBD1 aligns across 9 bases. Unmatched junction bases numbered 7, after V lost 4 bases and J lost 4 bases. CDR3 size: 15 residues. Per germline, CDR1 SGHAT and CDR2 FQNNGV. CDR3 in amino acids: CASSSRQGGGETQYF. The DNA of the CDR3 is TGTGCCAGCAGCTCTCGACAGGGGGGAGGAGAGACCCAGTACTTC.

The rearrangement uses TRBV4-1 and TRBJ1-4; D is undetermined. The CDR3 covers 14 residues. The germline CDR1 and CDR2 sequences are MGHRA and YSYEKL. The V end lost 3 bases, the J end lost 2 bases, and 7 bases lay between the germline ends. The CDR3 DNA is TGCGCCAGCAGCCAGGCACCCACTAATGAAAAACTGTTTTTT. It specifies CASSQAPTNEKLFF.

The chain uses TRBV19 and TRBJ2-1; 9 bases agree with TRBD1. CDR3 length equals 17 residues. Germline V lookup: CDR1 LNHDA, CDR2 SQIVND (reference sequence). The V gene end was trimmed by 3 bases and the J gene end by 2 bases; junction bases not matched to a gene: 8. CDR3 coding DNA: TGTGCCAGTAGTATTCGTCTTGGGACAGGGACCTACAATGAGCAGTTCTTC. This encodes CASSIRLGTGTYNEQFF.

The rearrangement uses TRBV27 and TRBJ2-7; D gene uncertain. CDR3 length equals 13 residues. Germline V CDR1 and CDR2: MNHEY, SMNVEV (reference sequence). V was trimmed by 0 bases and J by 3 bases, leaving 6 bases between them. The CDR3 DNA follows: TGTGCCAGCAGTTTATCCGATGACTACGAGCAGTACTTC. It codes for CASSLSDDYEQYF.

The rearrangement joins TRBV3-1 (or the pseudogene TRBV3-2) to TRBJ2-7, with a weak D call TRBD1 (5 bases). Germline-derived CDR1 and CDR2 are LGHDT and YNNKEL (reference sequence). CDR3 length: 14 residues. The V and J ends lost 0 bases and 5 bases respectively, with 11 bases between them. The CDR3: CASSQDFQGNEQYF. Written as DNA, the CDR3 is TGTGCCAGCAGCCAAGATTTCCAGGGAAACGAGCAGTACTTC.

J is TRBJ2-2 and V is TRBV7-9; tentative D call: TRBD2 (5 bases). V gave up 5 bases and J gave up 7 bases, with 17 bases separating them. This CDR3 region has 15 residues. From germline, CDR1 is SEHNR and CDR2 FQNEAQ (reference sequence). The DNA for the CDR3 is TGTGCCAGCAGCCCGAGGACCAGACGGGGCGGGGAGCTGTTTTTT. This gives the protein CASSPRTRRGGELFF.

CDR3 DNA sequence: TGTGCCAGCAGCCTTTGGGGAGGGACTATTTCGAGCTCCTACAATGAGCAGTTCTTC. Residues: CASSLWGGTISSSYNEQFF. The chain links TRBV3-1 (or the pseudogene TRBV3-2) to TRBJ2-1; 7 nucleotides line up with TRBD2. This CDR3 contains 19 residues. V was pared by 4 bases and J by 0 bases, with 15 bases of the junction left unmatched. Germline-derived CDR1 and CDR2 are LGHDT and YNNKEL (reference sequence).